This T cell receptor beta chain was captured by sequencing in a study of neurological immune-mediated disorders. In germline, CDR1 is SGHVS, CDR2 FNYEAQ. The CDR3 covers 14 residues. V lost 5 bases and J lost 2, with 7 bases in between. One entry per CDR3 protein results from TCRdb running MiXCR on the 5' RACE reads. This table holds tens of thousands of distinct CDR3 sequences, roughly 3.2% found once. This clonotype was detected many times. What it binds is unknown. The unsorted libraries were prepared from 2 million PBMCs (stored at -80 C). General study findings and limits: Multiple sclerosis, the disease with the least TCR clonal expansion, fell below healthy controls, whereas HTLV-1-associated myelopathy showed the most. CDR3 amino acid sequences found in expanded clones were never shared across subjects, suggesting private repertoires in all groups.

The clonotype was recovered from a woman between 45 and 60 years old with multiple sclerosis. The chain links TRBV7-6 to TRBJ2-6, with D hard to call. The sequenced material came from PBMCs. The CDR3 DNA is TGTGCCAGCAGCCCTCCGGCTGGGGCCAACGTCCTGACTTTC. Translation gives CASSPPAGANVLTF.